This T cell receptor (beta chain) was found in a study of T cells in Graves' hyperthyroidism and ophthalmopathy. Uncontrolled infection, other autoimmune disease, pregnancy and lactation each barred patients from inclusion. Researchers amplified the TCR beta CDR3 regions from RNA transcripts. HTBI primers drove first-round RT-PCR of the TCR CDR3. TCRdb analysed the multiplex PCR reads with MiXCR anew, one entry per CDR3 protein. Altogether more than 300,000 distinct CDR3 sequences are present, about a fifth being singletons, with the ten largest covering less than 45%. As regards this clonotype: Antigen: not known.

Germline V gene lookup returns CDR1 SQVTM and CDR2 ANQGSEA. V was shortened by 4 bases and J by 3 bases, with 13 bases between the two germline ends. This CDR3 contains 13 residues. Overall study findings and caveats: Blood also carried most thyroid clonotypes expanded above 0.001. The model made its ophthalmopathy prediction, and onset followed a median about 6.8 months later.

Sequencing used blood. This TCR came from a man between 18 and 35 years old with Graves' ophthalmopathy. The rearrangement links TRBV29-1 to TRBJ2-7, with D perhaps matching TRBD1 or TRBD2 (5 bases each). CDR3 nucleotide sequence: TGCAGCGTTGGTCGGGACGGTAACTACGAGCAGTACTTC. Residues: CSVGRDGNYEQYF.